The rows below give T cell receptor beta chains drawn from one sample of a study of blood T cell repertoires in COVID-19. This table comes from immunoSEQ multiplex PCR, and its TCRdb copy is limited to in-frame clones, with some not included. The sample contains over 90,000 clones, approximately 86% of which appear only once. Sample: peripheral blood. All receptors derive from an elderly man with acute or convalescent COVID-19. CDR3s include the opening cysteine and the closing phenylalanine or tryptophan. The D gene is left open where the match is weak. Not every row has a clone size; where given, it reads once, few, many or a size class.

d_call clone_size j_call v_call cdr3_nt cdr3_aa
NA NA TRBJ1-2 TRBV19 TGTGCCAGTAGTACCAGGGGAGTGTACGGCTACACCTTC CASSTRGVYGYTF
TRBD1 NA TRBJ1-2 TRBV3-1/TRBV3-2 TGTGCCAGCAGCCCCATTACAGGGGGCTCTGGCTACACCTTC CASSPITGGSGYTF
TRBD2 NA TRBJ2-7 TRBV18 TGTGCCAGCTCCGAAACCGGGACTAGCGGCATCATGGAGCAGTACTTC CASSETGTSGIMEQYF
TRBD1 few TRBJ1-4 TRBV7-2 TGTGCCAGCAGCTTAGAAGGGGGCCCAAATGAAAAACTGTTTTTT CASSLEGGPNEKLFF
NA NA TRBJ2-1 TRBV19 TGTGCCAGTAGTTTCGAGCGGCCCAGCTCCTACAATGAGCAGTTCTTC CASSFERPSSYNEQFF
NA NA TRBJ2-5 TRBV4-1 TGCGCCAGCAGCCAAGATAGCTTGCGTACTGGGACCCAGTACTTC CASSQDSLRTGTQYF
TRBD2 NA TRBJ2-3 TRBV2 TGTGCCAGCTCCGCCCGGCTAGCGGGAGCCTCGGGGGGAGATACGCAGTATTTT CASSARLAGASGGDTQYF
TRBD1 NA TRBJ2-3 TRBV29-1 TGCAGCGTAGACAGGGAAAACACAGATACGCAGTATTTT CSVDRENTDTQYF
NA NA TRBJ2-3 TRBV15 TGTGCCACCAGCAGAGGGCGGAGCACAGATACGCAGTATTTT CATSRGRSTDTQYF
TRBD1 NA TRBJ1-1 TRBV30 TGTGCCTGGGGGGGCAGGGGGTATAATGAAGCTTTCTTT CAWGGRGYNEAFF
NA NA TRBJ1-2 TRBV7-3 TGTGCCAGCAGCTTGGGTCGGGGGGCCTATGGCTACACCTTC CASSLGRGAYGYTF
NA NA TRBJ1-5 TRBV19 TGTGCCAGTAGTATAACAGATCAGCCCCAGCATTTT CASSITDQPQHF
TRBD1 once TRBJ1-2 TRBV28 TGTGCCAGCAGTTTAAGTGGGGACAGGGACCGACCGGGCCCCGGCTACACCTTC CASSLSGDRDRPGPGYTF
NA few TRBJ2-2 TRBV19 TGTGCCAGTAGTCCTCTCCCAACTGGGGCCGACACCGGGGAGCTGTTTTTT CASSPLPTGADTGELFF
TRBD1 few TRBJ2-7 TRBV2 TGTGCCAGCAGTCGGGACAGAGGGTACGAGCAGTACTTC CASSRDRGYEQYF
NA NA TRBJ2-7 TRBV5-1 TGCGCCAGCAGCTTGGTAATGCAGGGTACAGGCCAGTACTTC CASSLVMQGTGQYF
NA once TRBJ1-1 TRBV6-6 TGTGCCAGCAGTTACGCGGGGACTAACACTGAAGCTTTCTTT CASSYAGTNTEAFF
TRBD2 NA TRBJ2-3 TRBV7-2 TGTGCCAGCAGCTTAATTCTAGCGGGCACAGATACGCAGTATTTT CASSLILAGTDTQYF
TRBD1 NA TRBJ2-2 TRBV6-5 TGTGCCAGCAGTTCGGACAGGGCGGCGACCGGGGAGCTGTTTTTT CASSSDRAATGELFF
TRBD1 NA TRBJ1-1 TRBV5-4 TGTGCCAGCAGCTTGGAAGCGGGCAGGGGGCATCAAGCTTTCTTT CASSLEAGRGHQAFF
TRBD1 NA TRBJ1-1 TRBV25-1 TGTGCCAGCAGTTGGGACAGAGGAAAAGCTTTCTTT CASSWDRGKAFF
TRBD2 few TRBJ2-1 TRBV7-2 TGTGCCAGCAGCCCTGGACTAGCGGGGAATGAGCAGTTCTTC CASSPGLAGNEQFF
TRBD2 NA TRBJ2-7 TRBV10-3 TGTGCCATCAGGTCGTTAGCGGGAGCGTACGACGAGCAGTACTTC CAIRSLAGAYDEQYF
NA NA TRBJ2-7 TRBV4-3 TGCGCCAGCAGCCAAGAGTACGGCTCCTACGAGCAGTACTTC CASSQEYGSYEQYF
NA NA TRBJ1-2 TRBV5-6 TGTGCCAGCAGCAGGGCGGGTGGCTACACCTTC CASSRAGGYTF
NA NA TRBJ1-5 TRBV7-2 TGTGCCAGCAGCTGGGGCCAGTATCAGCCCCAGCATTTT CASSWGQYQPQHF
TRBD2 NA TRBJ2-1 TRBV15 TGTGCCACAAGCCCGCGGGAGGCAGCCGGTGAGCAGTTCTTC CATSPREAAGEQFF
TRBD1 NA TRBJ2-2 TRBV6-5 TGTGCCAGCAGGGCCGGGACAGGGGGCACCGGGGAGCTGTTTTTT CASRAGTGGTGELFF
NA NA TRBJ2-7 TRBV28 TGTGCCAGCAGTCTACGATTTGTCGAGCAGTACTTC CASSLRFVEQYF
TRBD1 NA TRBJ2-3 TRBV28 TGTGCCAGCAGCCCCTGGGGACAGGGGGCCGGGAGGGCCGCAGATACGCAGTATTTT CASSPWGQGAGRAADTQYF
NA NA TRBJ1-3 TRBV30 TGTGCCTGGAGTGTCCGGGATCCCTCTGGAAACACCATATATTTT CAWSVRDPSGNTIYF
TRBD1 NA TRBJ2-7 TRBV19 TGTGCCAGTACCCCGGGGGACAGGGGGTACGAGCAGTACTTC CASTPGDRGYEQYF
NA NA TRBJ1-2 TRBV7-9 TGTGCCAGCAGCTTAGGGGCAGCAGATGGCTACACCTTC CASSLGAADGYTF
NA NA TRBJ2-7 TRBV29-1 TGCAGCGTTGAACAGTCCTACGAGCAGTACTTC CSVEQSYEQYF
TRBD1 NA TRBJ2-1 TRBV5-1 TGCGCCAGCAGGTGGGGGACAGGGTCCAATGAGCAGTTCTTC CASRWGTGSNEQFF
NA NA TRBJ2-1 TRBV7-8 TGTGCCAGCAGCTTTTCGGGAGCGGAGTTCTTC CASSFSGAEFF
TRBD2 NA TRBJ2-3 TRBV2 TGTGCCAGCAAGACCGGACTAGCACAGGATACGCAGTATTTT CASKTGLAQDTQYF
NA NA TRBJ1-1 TRBV2 TGTGCCAGCAGTAATCTCCGGGGGAACACTGAAGCTTTCTTT CASSNLRGNTEAFF
NA NA TRBJ2-3 TRBV5-6 TGTGCCAGCAGTGGAGGTCGGACGGGCGGCGATTGGGATACGCAGTATTTT CASSGGRTGGDWDTQYF
TRBD1 NA TRBJ2-7 TRBV24-1 TGTGCCACCAGTGATTTGGGGGGACAGGGGCTCGAGCAGTACTTC CATSDLGGQGLEQYF
TRBD2 NA TRBJ2-7 TRBV5-6 TGTGCCAGCAGCATACTAGCGGCAGGAGGATACGAGCAGTACTTC CASSILAAGGYEQYF
NA NA TRBJ2-5 TRBV5-8 TGTGCCAGCAGCGTGCGGGTCGCAGAGACCCAGTACTTC CASSVRVAETQYF
TRBD1 NA TRBJ2-1 TRBV7-3 TGTGCCAGCAGCTTGGACAGGGTAAACAATGAGCAGTTCTTC CASSLDRVNNEQFF
TRBD1 NA TRBJ1-4 TRBV19 TGTGCCAGTAGTATCGGGACAGCAACTAATGAAAAACTGTTTTTT CASSIGTATNEKLFF